Listed below are T cell receptor beta chains from one sample, sequenced in a study of blood T cell repertoires in COVID-19. The table came from immunoSEQ multiplex PCR; TCRdb's copy has only in-frame clones and leaves some out. The sample lists fewer than 400,000 clones, over 75% occurring once. Sample: PBMCs or T cells enriched from blood (not recorded which). These TCRs come from a man aged 25 to 40 who had recovered from COVID-19. Each CDR3 is given with its conserved first and last residue. A D gene is named only where the DNA matches it firmly. Only some rows state a clone size, as once, few, many or a class for expanded clones.

size,V,D,J,CDR3,DNA
.,TRBV4-1,TRBD2,TRBJ2-4,CASSQGASGVGNIQYF,TGCGCCAGCAGCCAAGGGGCTAGCGGGGTGGGGAACATTCAGTACTTC
.,TRBV18,TRBD1,TRBJ1-2,CASSPDRANYGYTF,TGTGCCAGCTCACCGGACAGGGCGAACTATGGCTACACCTTC
few,TRBV10-3,TRBD1,TRBJ1-1,CAMRGQENTEAFF,TGTGCCATGAGGGGACAGGAGAACACTGAAGCTTTCTTT
.,TRBV5-5,TRBD1,TRBJ2-7,CASSQDRGLHEQYF,TGTGCCAGCAGTCAGGACAGGGGTTTGCACGAGCAGTACTTC
once,TRBV19,TRBD1,TRBJ1-1,CASDDRATEAFF,TGTGCCAGTGACGACAGGGCCACTGAAGCTTTCTTT
.,TRBV10-3,.,TRBJ1-1,CATGGPGNTEAFF,TGTGCCACCGGAGGACCCGGGAACACTGAAGCTTTCTTT
.,TRBV7-9,.,TRBJ2-7,CASSPSRPGEQYF,TGTGCCAGCAGCCCAAGCAGGCCGGGGGAGCAGTACTTC
.,TRBV28,.,TRBJ1-2,CASSRYGYTF,TGTGCCAGCAGCAGGTATGGCTACACCTTC
.,TRBV7-9,.,TRBJ1-4,CASSLESDSNEKLFF,TGTGCCAGCAGCTTAGAAAGCGATTCAAATGAAAAACTGTTTTTT
.,TRBV10-2,.,TRBJ1-4,CASCEIPGNEKLFF,TGCGCCAGCTGCGAGATTCCCGGTAATGAAAAACTGTTTTTT
few,TRBV28,.,TRBJ1-2,CAATSGSSLGYTF,TGTGCCGCTACATCCGGGTCCAGCTTAGGCTACACCTTC
.,TRBV28,.,TRBJ2-5,CASSLLGGGTETQYF,TGTGCCAGCAGTTTATTGGGAGGGGGGACGGAGACCCAGTACTTC
few,TRBV27,.,TRBJ1-5,CASSLGRHQPQHF,TGTGCCAGCAGTTTGGGGAGGCATCAGCCCCAGCATTTT
.,TRBV7-8,.,TRBJ1-6,CASRGAGGSYNSPLHF,TGTGCCAGTCGGGGGGCCGGAGGATCCTATAATTCACCCCTCCACTTT
.,TRBV19,TRBD1,TRBJ1-2,CASSAPGQGEYGYTF,TGTGCCAGTAGCGCACCGGGACAGGGGGAATATGGCTACACCTTC
.,TRBV5-1,TRBD2,TRBJ2-1,CASSLGGLAGSYNEQFF,TGCGCCAGCAGCTTGGGTGGTTTAGCGGGGTCCTACAATGAGCAGTTCTTC
.,TRBV9,TRBD2,TRBJ2-1,CASSVGAGVSNEQFF,TGTGCCAGCAGCGTAGGAGCGGGGGTCTCCAATGAGCAGTTCTTC
.,TRBV5-1,TRBD2,TRBJ2-1,CASSQGTGGPGNEQFF,TGCGCCAGCAGCCAAGGCACGGGGGGGCCAGGCAATGAGCAGTTCTTC
.,TRBV7-3,TRBD1,TRBJ1-2,CASSLTGTGNYGYTF,TGTGCCAGCAGCTTAACCGGGACAGGGAACTATGGCTACACCTTC
.,TRBV4-1,.,TRBJ2-1,CASSQGGTLNEQFF,TGCGCCAGCAGCCAGGGGGGAACCCTCAATGAGCAGTTCTTC
.,TRBV7-2,TRBD1,TRBJ1-2,CASSLGSPGQGGGYTF,TGTGCCAGCAGCTTAGGTTCCCCGGGACAGGGGGGCGGCTACACCTTC
.,TRBV7-2,TRBD2,TRBJ2-1,CASSGSGLADYNEQFF,TGTGCCAGCAGCGGCTCGGGACTAGCGGACTACAATGAGCAGTTCTTC
.,TRBV6-6,.,TRBJ2-2,CASSYTPPNTGELFF,TGTGCCAGCAGTTATACTCCGCCGAACACCGGGGAGCTGTTTTTT
.,TRBV28,.,TRBJ1-5,CASRRGQNQPQHF,TGTGCCAGCCGCAGGGGCCAGAATCAGCCCCAGCATTTT
.,TRBV18,TRBD2,TRBJ2-1,CASSPSLAGANNEQFF,TGTGCCAGCTCACCCTCACTAGCGGGGGCGAACAATGAGCAGTTCTTC
.,TRBV5-1,.,TRBJ2-1,CASQSGNNEQFF,TGCGCCAGCCAGTCAGGCAACAATGAGCAGTTCTTC
.,TRBV28,.,TRBJ2-7,CASSLGQGSTYEQYF,TGTGCCAGCAGTTTAGGCCAGGGATCGACCTACGAGCAGTACTTC
.,TRBV2,TRBD1,TRBJ2-7,CASSEILGQGASSYEQYF,TGTGCCAGCAGTGAAATCCTCGGACAGGGGGCTAGCTCCTACGAGCAGTACTTC
.,TRBV6-5,.,TRBJ1-5,CASSYGGGLNQPQHF,TGTGCCAGCAGTTACGGCGGGGGCTTAAATCAGCCCCAGCATTTT
.,TRBV15,TRBD1,TRBJ2-5,CATSRNTGAETQYF,TGTGCCACCAGCAGAAATACAGGGGCAGAGACCCAGTACTTC
.,TRBV3-1/TRBV3-2,.,TRBJ2-1,CASSRRGYNEQFF,TGTGCCAGCAGCCGCCGGGGTTACAATGAGCAGTTCTTC
.,TRBV5-6,.,TRBJ1-1,CASSWRNGEAFF,TGTGCCAGCAGCTGGAGGAACGGTGAAGCTTTCTTT
.,TRBV2,TRBD1,TRBJ2-1,CASSEVRGTDIEQFF,TGTGCCAGCAGTGAAGTAAGGGGGACAGACATTGAGCAGTTCTTC
once,TRBV5-1,TRBD1,TRBJ1-1,CASSLGTGSTEAFF,TGCGCCAGCAGCTTGGGGACAGGTTCCACTGAAGCTTTCTTT
.,TRBV7-9,.,TRBJ2-1,CASSPRWVVRRDEQFF,TGTGCCAGCAGCCCCCGGTGGGTGGTCCGCAGGGATGAGCAGTTCTTC